This TCR beta chain comes out of a study of control samples from healthy donors and cancer patients. The length of the CDR3 is 15 residues. CDR1 and CDR2 (germline): MNHNY, SVGAGI (reference sequence). With 4 bases clipped from V and 0 bases from J, the junction kept 4 bases outside the gene matches. The data were produced by immunoSEQ multiplex PCR, yet TCRdb's version contains in-frame clones alone and is incomplete. The repertoire holds approximately 40,000 clones, with 70% as singletons. Sequencing used formalin-fixed, paraffin-embedded tissue. The sequence derives from a male donor with melanoma. The V and J genes are TRBV6-6 and TRBJ2-7; 9 nucleotides agree with TRBD1. CDR3 sequence (DNA): TGTGCCAGCAGTTCCATGACAGGGGGCTCCTACGAGCAGTACTTC. Encoded protein: CASSSMTGGSYEQYF.